This T cell receptor (beta chain) was sequenced during a study of CD8 T cells in Susac syndrome. With random hexamers, about 0.45 to 1 ug RNA was reverse transcribed. One entry per CDR3 protein results from TCRdb running MiXCR on the immunoSEQ multiplex PCR reads. The sample has over 80,000 distinct CDR3 sequences, approximately 95% seen once; the top ten hold roughly 0.32%. V lost 5 bases and J lost 1, with 17 bases in between. The germline V gene encodes CDR1 MNHEY and CDR2 SMNVEV (reference sequence). The CDR3 sequence is 16 residues long. The V and J genes are TRBV27 and TRBJ1-2; possibly TRBD1 for D (5 bases). The receptor was isolated from a human donor in good health. Sequencing input: CD8+ T cells from PBMCs. The DNA of the CDR3 is TGTGCCAGCAGTGCCTTGATGGGGCCTCATAACTATGGCTACACCTTC. It encodes CASSALMGPHNYGYTF.